The source of this T cell receptor (beta chain) is a study of blood T cell repertoires in COVID-19. Background on the study: COVID-19 samples collected from the United States, Italy and Spain covered acute and convalescent phases.

J gave up 3 bases and V 1 base, and 6 bases lay outside the gene matches. The CDR3 consists of 18 residues. From germline, CDR1 is SGHVS and CDR2 FQNEAQ. TCRdb's copy holds only in-frame clones and misses some; the assay was immunoSEQ multiplex PCR. The repertoire holds 250,000 to 350,000 clones, with about 86% as singletons. The chain couples TRBV7-8 to TRBJ2-2; 12 nucleotides agree with TRBD2. This TCR was sampled from a person aged 70 to 85 with COVID-19, enrolled during active disease. Material: peripheral blood. DNA of the CDR3: TGTGCCAGCAGCTTAGGGGCGGCTAGCGGGGGGGACACCGGGGAGCTGTTTTTT. Translating gives CASSLGAASGGDTGELFF.